A selection of T cell receptor beta chains follows, all from one sample in a study of T cells in Graves' hyperthyroidism and ophthalmopathy. A single record per CDR3 protein comes from TCRdb applying MiXCR to the multiplex PCR reads. The sample carries a few hundred thousand distinct CDR3 sequences, 15% to 19% recorded once. Sequenced: blood. These receptors came from a woman aged 25 to 39 with Graves' hyperthyroidism. Both conserved end residues are part of each CDR3. D genes are given only for firm matches. Clone size is given for some rows only: seen once, a few or many times, or a class if the clone is expanded.

many	NA	TRBV20-1	TRBJ1-3	TGCAGTGCGCGGGGATTGGGAGGGGAATACTCTGGAAACACCATATATTTT	CSARGLGGEYSGNTIYF
many	TRBD2	TRBV7-3	TRBJ2-5	TGTGCCAGCAGCCCAACGGGGGCGGGAGGAGAGACCCAGTACTTC	CASSPTGAGGETQYF
few	TRBD1	TRBV20-1	TRBJ1-6	TGCAGTGTCCCCATCCCAGGGACAGGGGGCGCGGGGGGTAATTCACCCCTCCACTTT	CSVPIPGTGGAGGNSPLHF
few	NA	TRBV20-1	TRBJ1-6	TGCAGTGCTAGAGTTCCAGGCGGATCACCCCTCCACTTT	CSARVPGGSPLHF
few	TRBD2	TRBV5-6	TRBJ2-3	TGTGCCAGCAGCTTGGTAAATAAATCGGGACTAGCGGGAGGACCAACAGATACGCAGTATTTT	CASSLVNKSGLAGGPTDTQYF
many	NA	TRBV10-3	TRBJ2-7	TGTGCCATCCAACCTACCAACAGCAGACCTTCCTACGAGCAGTACTTC	CAIQPTNSRPSYEQYF
many	TRBD1	TRBV20-1	TRBJ2-5	TGCAGTGCAGCCGGGACAGGGAGGGAGACCCAGTACTTC	CSAAGTGRETQYF
NA	TRBD2	TRBV24-1	TRBJ2-1	TGTGCCACCAGTGACCCGGGACTAGCGGGATACAATGAGCAGTTCTTC	CATSDPGLAGYNEQFF
many	NA	TRBV2	TRBJ2-1	TGTGCCAGCAGTTGGGGGAGCGCAGATGAGCAGTTCTTC	CASSWGSADEQFF
many	NA	TRBV6-2/TRBV6-3	TRBJ1-1	TGTGCCAGCAGTTACCGGTATGATGAGGCGAGCACTGAAGCTTTCTTT	CASSYRYDEASTEAFF
many	TRBD2	TRBV12-3/TRBV12-4	TRBJ2-3	TGTGCCAGCAGTCTAGCGGTCACAGATACGCAGTATTTT	CASSLAVTDTQYF
many	NA	TRBV5-1	TRBJ1-5	TGCGCCAGCAGCTCCGGGTTGAGCAATCAGCCCCAGCATTTT	CASSSGLSNQPQHF
NA	TRBD2	TRBV29-1	TRBJ2-1	TGCAGCGTTGATTGCAGGGAATTAGCGGGAGGGCCTGAGCAGTTCTTC	CSVDCRELAGGPEQFF
NA	NA	TRBV18	TRBJ2-7	TGTGCCAGCTCTCGTAAAGACAAGTTCTCCTACGAGCAGTACTTC	CASSRKDKFSYEQYF
NA	NA	TRBV5-1	TRBJ1-5	TGCGCCAGCAGCTTGGCTCCGGGATCGTTTAGCAATCAGCCCCAGCATTTT	CASSLAPGSFSNQPQHF
many	NA	TRBV20-1	TRBJ1-5	TGCAGTGCTGAGACAGCAAGGGATCAGCCCCAGCATTTT	CSAETARDQPQHF
NA	TRBD1	TRBV20-1	TRBJ2-1	TGCAGTTCCGGGACAGGGCGCTACAATGAGCAGTTCTTC	CSSGTGRYNEQFF
few	NA	TRBV14	TRBJ1-1	TGTGCCAGCAGCCAAATCGGGGCCTACACTGAAGCTTTCTTT	CASSQIGAYTEAFF
many	NA	TRBV2	TRBJ2-2	TGTGCCAGCTCAGGACACCTTACCGGGGAGCTGTTTTTT	CASSGHLTGELFF
NA	TRBD2	TRBV14	TRBJ2-1	TGTGCCAGCAGCCAAAGAGGGACTAGCGGGAGGGCCGATGGACATGAGCAGTTCTTC	CASSQRGTSGRADGHEQFF
many	TRBD2	TRBV18	TRBJ2-1	TGTGCCAGCTCACCCCTCCGACTAGCGGGAGGCAATGAGCAGTTCTTC	CASSPLRLAGGNEQFF
NA	NA	TRBV3-1	TRBJ2-1	TGTGCCAGCAGCCAACCACTCGATTCCGGTGAGCAGTTCTTC	CASSQPLDSGEQFF
many	TRBD1	TRBV3-1	TRBJ1-5	TGTGCCAGCAGCCAAGATTCGGGACAGGGTGCTCAGCCCCAGCATTTT	CASSQDSGQGAQPQHF
many	NA	TRBV7-2	TRBJ2-7	TGTGCCAGCAGCCGTGACGGACAGATATCCTACGAGCAGTACTTC	CASSRDGQISYEQYF
many	NA	TRBV11-3	TRBJ2-3	TGTGCCAGCAGCTTAGGGGCGGGGGCTAGCACAGATACGCAGTATTTT	CASSLGAGASTDTQYF
few	NA	TRBV9	TRBJ2-7	TGTGCCAGCAGCGTAGAGGCGGGCGGCCCCGAGCAGTACTTC	CASSVEAGGPEQYF
NA	TRBD2	TRBV5-1	TRBJ2-7	TGCGCCAGCAGCCTAGCGGGGCTATTTAACGAGCAGTACTTC	CASSLAGLFNEQYF
NA	NA	TRBV7-3	TRBJ2-7	TGTGCCAGCAGGAAAAAATACGAGCAGTACTTC	CASRKKYEQYF
NA	NA	TRBV10-1	TRBJ2-7	TGCGCCAGCAGTGAGAGGCTAAACTACGAGCAGTACTTC	CASSERLNYEQYF
few	TRBD2	TRBV29-1	TRBJ2-5	TGCAGCGTTAGCGGGACGGAGACCCAGTACTTC	CSVSGTETQYF
few	NA	TRBV10-3	TRBJ1-1	TGTGCCATCAGTGATGGGCAGGGGAACACTGAAGCTTTCTTT	CAISDGQGNTEAFF
NA	NA	TRBV30	TRBJ2-7	TGTGCCTGGGAGAGTACATCCTCCTACGAGCAGTACTTC	CAWESTSSYEQYF
many	NA	TRBV3-1	TRBJ2-1	TGTGCCAGCAGCCAACTTGGGACTCCGCAGTTCTTC	CASSQLGTPQFF
many	TRBD1	TRBV6-5	TRBJ2-5	TGTGCCAGCAGTTACAAGGGGGACAGCCAAGAGACCCAGTACTTC	CASSYKGDSQETQYF
many	NA	TRBV27	TRBJ2-1	TGTGCCAGCAGCTCTAATATGGACAGTCACAATGAGCAGTTCTTC	CASSSNMDSHNEQFF
many	TRBD1	TRBV6-2/TRBV6-3	TRBJ2-2	TGTGCCAGCAGTTACGGGACAGTTGGCGGGGAGCTGTTTTTT	CASSYGTVGGELFF
few	NA	TRBV10-3	TRBJ1-4	TGTGCCATCAGAGGACGGGAGCAAGAAAAACTGTTTTTT	CAIRGREQEKLFF
many	TRBD2	TRBV7-9	TRBJ2-4	TGTGCCAGCAGCCTAAGAGGACTAGCGGGAGTAGGCGACATTCAGTACTTC	CASSLRGLAGVGDIQYF
few	NA	TRBV19	TRBJ2-3	TGTGCCAGTAGTATTGCGGGACGAGATACGCAGTATTTT	CASSIAGRDTQYF
NA	NA	TRBV28	TRBJ1-3	TGTGCCAGCAGACTGGGGGGGGCCTCTGGAAACACCATATATTTT	CASRLGGASGNTIYF
NA	TRBD1	TRBV18	TRBJ2-5	TGTGCCAGCTCACCCGAGACAGGGGGACGGAAGACCCAGTACTTC	CASSPETGGRKTQYF
many	NA	TRBV18	TRBJ1-1	TGTGCCAGCTCACCAAGGTCGCAGGAAGAAGCTTTCTTT	CASSPRSQEEAFF
NA	TRBD1	TRBV18	TRBJ2-5	TGTGCCAGCTCACCTGGGACAGGGATCCAGCAAGAGACCCAGTACTTC	CASSPGTGIQQETQYF
many	NA	TRBV3-1	TRBJ1-5	TGTGCCAGCAGCCAAGATGAGGGGAGGGGGCCCCAGCATTTT	CASSQDEGRGPQHF
many	NA	TRBV13	TRBJ2-5	TGTGCCAGCAGCTATAAAGTGGGCGGAGAGACCCAGTACTTC	CASSYKVGGETQYF
NA	TRBD2	TRBV28	TRBJ2-1	TGTGCCAGCAGTTTATGGGCTAGCGGGGCAAGGGAGCAGTTCTTC	CASSLWASGAREQFF
many	TRBD1	TRBV27	TRBJ2-3	TGTGCCAGTCACAGGGGGCGTGAAGATACGCAGTATTTT	CASHRGREDTQYF
NA	NA	TRBV12-3/TRBV12-4	TRBJ2-3	TGTGCCAGCAGTTTCCAAAGGAGAGATATGCAGTATTTT	CASSFQRRDMQYF
many	NA	TRBV6-1	TRBJ1-2	TGTGCCAGCCTAGAGGCCTCCCGCGCGAACTATGGCTACACCTTC	CASLEASRANYGYTF
many	NA	TRBV6-2/TRBV6-3	TRBJ2-7	TGTGCCAGCAGTTACTCGGTTCTAAACAGGCTATACGAGCAGTACTTC	CASSYSVLNRLYEQYF
many	TRBD1	TRBV28	TRBJ1-1	TGTGCCAGCAGTTTACAGCCAGGGGGGGACACTGAAGCTTTCTTT	CASSLQPGGDTEAFF
many	TRBD1	TRBV28	TRBJ1-2	TGTGCCAGCAGCAGGACAGGGGACTTTGGCTACACCTTC	CASSRTGDFGYTF
NA	NA	TRBV27	TRBJ1-5	TGTGCCAGCAGGGGGTATAGCAATCAGCCCCAGCATTTT	CASRGYSNQPQHF
few	NA	TRBV19	TRBJ2-7	TGTGCCAGTAGTGCCGGGTTCTCCTACGAGCAGTACTTC	CASSAGFSYEQYF
few	NA	TRBV11-2	TRBJ1-2	TGTGCCAGCAGCTTAAGGAGGGGTTATGGCTACACCTTC	CASSLRRGYGYTF
many	NA	TRBV12-3/TRBV12-4	TRBJ2-1	TGTGCCAGCAGTCCGCGACGATACAATGAGCAGTTCTTC	CASSPRRYNEQFF
NA	TRBD2	TRBV15	TRBJ2-1	TGTGCCACCAGCAGGATAAGGACTAGCGGGAGGACGGATGAGCAGTTCTTC	CATSRIRTSGRTDEQFF